Sequencing of this T cell receptor beta chain was carried out in a study of technical replicates of blood from a few donors. Germline lookup yields CDR1 GTSNPN and CDR2 SVGIG (reference sequence). The CDR3 is 12 amino acids. J lost 4 bases, V lost 7 bases, and 6 bases had no gene match. TCRdb's copy holds only in-frame clones and misses some; the assay was immunoSEQ multiplex PCR. The table has under 85,000 clones, 95% to 98% seen once. V usage is TRBV30 and J usage is TRBJ2-7; 8 bases map to TRBD1. Material: T cells isolated from PBMCs. This TCR was sampled from a human donor in good health. The CDR3 nucleotides are TGTGCCTCATCAGGGGGCGCGTACGAGCAGTACTTC. Protein sequence: CASSGGAYEQYF.